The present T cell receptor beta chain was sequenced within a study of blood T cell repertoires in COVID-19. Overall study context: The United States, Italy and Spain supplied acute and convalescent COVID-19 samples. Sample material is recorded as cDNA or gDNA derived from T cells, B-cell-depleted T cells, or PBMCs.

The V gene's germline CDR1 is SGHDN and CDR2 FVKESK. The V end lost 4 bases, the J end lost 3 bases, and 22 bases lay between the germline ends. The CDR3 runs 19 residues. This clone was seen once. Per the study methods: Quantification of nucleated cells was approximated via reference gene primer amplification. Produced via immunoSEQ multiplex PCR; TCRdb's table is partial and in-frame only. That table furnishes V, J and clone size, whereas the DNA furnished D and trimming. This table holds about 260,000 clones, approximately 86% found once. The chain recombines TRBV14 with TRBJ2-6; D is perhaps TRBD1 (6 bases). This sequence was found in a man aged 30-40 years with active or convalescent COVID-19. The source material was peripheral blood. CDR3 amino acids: CASSRFRGMDGFGANVLTF. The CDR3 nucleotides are TGTGCCAGCAGCCGATTCAGGGGCATGGACGGATTTGGGGCCAACGTCCTGACTTTC.